This note documents a single TCR beta chain sequence. Its specificity is not known. The data stem from a study of post-analysis software for immune sequencing data. The study's findings and limits: Significantly lower normalized Chao1 diversity was found in patients with multiple sclerosis relative to controls. Strong same-batch co-clustering of samples appeared with F measure clustering.

Every TCR beta cDNA library bore unique molecular identifiers. Around 500,000 cDNA molecules were obtained per 1 to 10 million input T cells. TCRdb fed the PCR reads into MiXCR, producing one record per CDR3 protein. The table shows around 440,000 distinct CDR3 sequences, with around 40% occurring only once. The specimen was blood. The clonotype was recovered from a girl aged 10 to 17 with multiple sclerosis.

CDR3 loop: CASSQDPQRMSYGYTF. CDR3 nucleotide sequence: TGCGCCAGCAGCCAAGATCCCCAGAGAATGAGCTATGGCTACACCTTC. This chain connects TRBV4-1 to TRBJ1-2, with unresolved D. The CDR3 length is 16 residues. Looked up from germline, CDR1 is MGHRA and CDR2 is YSYEKL. V lost 0 bases and J lost 4, with 15 bases in between.